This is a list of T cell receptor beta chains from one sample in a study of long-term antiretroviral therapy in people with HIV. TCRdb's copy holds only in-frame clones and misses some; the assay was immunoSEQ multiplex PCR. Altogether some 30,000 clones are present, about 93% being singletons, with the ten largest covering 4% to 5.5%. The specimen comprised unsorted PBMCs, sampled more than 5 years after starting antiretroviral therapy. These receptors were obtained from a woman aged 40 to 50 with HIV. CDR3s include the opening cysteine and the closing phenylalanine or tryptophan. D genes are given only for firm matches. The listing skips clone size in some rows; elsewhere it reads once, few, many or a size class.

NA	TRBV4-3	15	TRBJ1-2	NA	CASSQGDVGGYGYTF	TGCGCCAGCAGCCAAGGAGACGTGGGGGGCTATGGCTACACCTTC
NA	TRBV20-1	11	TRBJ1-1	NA	CSAGEGTEAFF	TGCAGTGCTGGAGAGGGCACTGAAGCTTTCTTT
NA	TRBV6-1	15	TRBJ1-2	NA	CASSGGNRGDYGYTF	TGTGCCAGCAGTGGAGGCAACCGGGGGGACTATGGCTACACCTTC
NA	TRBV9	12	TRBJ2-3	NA	CASSTFTDTQYF	TGTGCCAGCAGCACTTTCACAGATACGCAGTATTTT
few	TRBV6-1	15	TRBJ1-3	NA	CASSEQDSPWYTIYF	TGTGCCAGCAGTGAACAAGACAGCCCTTGGTACACCATATATTTT
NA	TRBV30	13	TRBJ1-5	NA	CAWSPGQKVPQHF	TGTGCCTGGAGTCCCGGACAAAAAGTACCCCAGCATTTT
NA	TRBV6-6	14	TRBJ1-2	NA	CASSVLGGHYGYTF	TGTGCCAGCAGTGTTCTTGGGGGCCACTATGGCTACACCTTC
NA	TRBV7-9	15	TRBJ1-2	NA	CASSLFGRGYYGYTF	TGTGCCAGCAGCTTATTCGGGAGGGGATACTATGGCTACACCTTC
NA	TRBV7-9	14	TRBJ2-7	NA	CASSLAGRTYEQYF	TGTGCCAGCAGCCTAGCTGGACGGACCTACGAGCAGTACTTC
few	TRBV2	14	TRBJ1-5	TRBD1	CASSQGAYNQPQHF	TGTGCCAGTTCCCAGGGGGCCTACAATCAGCCCCAGCATTTT
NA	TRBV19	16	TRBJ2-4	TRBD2	CASSPTMPGGRDIQYF	TGTGCCAGTAGTCCTACTATGCCGGGGGGGCGAGACATTCAGTACTTC
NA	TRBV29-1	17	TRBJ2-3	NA	CSVVPRNVQASTDTQYF	TGCAGCGTTGTGCCCCGTAACGTACAGGCAAGCACAGATACGCAGTATTTT
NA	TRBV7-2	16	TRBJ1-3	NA	CASSYDRRLTGNTIYF	TGTGCCAGCAGCTATGACAGAAGGCTCACTGGAAACACCATATATTTT
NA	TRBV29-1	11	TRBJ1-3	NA	CSVEAGNTIYF	TGCAGCGTTGAGGCAGGAAACACCATATATTTT
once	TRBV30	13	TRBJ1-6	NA	CAGVVRERSPLHF	TGTGCCGGGGTTGTCAGGGAACGTTCACCCCTCCACTTT
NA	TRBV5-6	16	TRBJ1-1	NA	CASSRTIGPGPTEAFF	TGTGCCAGCAGCCGAACCATCGGGCCAGGGCCGACTGAAGCTTTCTTT